This T cell receptor (beta chain) was captured in a study of blood T cell repertoires in COVID-19. Study overall: Italy, Spain and the United States were the sources of the convalescent and acute COVID-19 samples. PBMCs, B-cell-depleted T cells, or T cells provided the cDNA or gDNA that made up the material.

Followed longitudinally, the Seattle patients had been enrolled during active infection. Original data processing: Amplifying reference gene primers gave estimates of nucleated cell counts. TCRdb keeps only in-frame clones here, not all; method: immunoSEQ multiplex PCR. The V and J calls and clone size are taken from that table; D and trimming were inferred from the DNA. Seen here are some 68,000 clones, around 90% observed once, and the top ten hold approximately 7%. Trimming took 5 bases from V and 5 from J; bases not matched to a gene: 2. This CDR3 is built from 13 residues. Germline V gene sequence: CDR1 SGHTA, CDR2 FQGNSA.

The source is a middle-aged man with COVID-19, enrolled during active disease. The J gene is TRBJ1-5, the V gene TRBV7-2, with 8 bases lining up with TRBD1. The sample consisted of peripheral blood. The CDR3 DNA is TGTGCCAGCAGCGGACAGGGTGATCAGCCCCAGCATTTT. Translation gives CASSGQGDQPQHF.